This T cell receptor (beta chain) originates from a study of post-analysis software for immune sequencing data. There are 14 residues in the CDR3. CDR1 is MNHEY and CDR2 is SVGEGT in the germline V gene. Trimming left V 9 bases short and J 3 bases short, with 14 bases between. Unique-molecular-identifier-tagged TCR beta cDNA libraries were used. Yield was 500,000 to 600,000 cDNA molecules from approximately 0.95 to 9.8 million T cells. TCRdb recomputed calls from the PCR reads with MiXCR, one row per CDR3 protein. The sample includes some 370,000 distinct CDR3 sequences, roughly 30% of them seen just once. Of note for this clonotype: As yet, its antigen is unknown.

General study points: Controls had lower frequencies than patients of roughly five TRBV segments, which included TRBV5-6, TRBV5-1 and TRBV20-1.

This chain joins TRBV6-2 or TRBV6-3 and TRBJ2-2, with D maybe TRBD1 (5 bases). The receptor was derived from a girl between 10 and 17 years old with multiple sclerosis. The sample taken for sequencing was blood. The CDR3 reads CASSILTDTGELFF. As DNA, the CDR3 is TGTGCCAGTAGTATTCTGACAGACACCGGGGAGCTGTTTTTT.